The present T cell receptor beta chain was sequenced within a study of shared clonotypes between healthy human individuals. Study summary: A couple of women and three men aged 18 to 49 served as donors. Study results and limitations: For sorted subsets, rarefaction showed incomplete sequencing despite large depth.

The CDR3 has 16 residues. Germline CDR1 and CDR2: SGHTA and FQGTGA. Trimming removed 3 bases from V and 0 bases from J, with 9 bases in between. As to this clone: As yet, its antigen is unknown.

Produced via immunoSEQ multiplex PCR; TCRdb's table is partial and in-frame only. The data show around 700,000 clones, roughly 70% seen once. The rearrangement uses TRBV7-3 and TRBJ2-6; D perhaps matches TRBD1 (5 bases). The sequence derives from a woman aged 30 to 39 in good health. The sequencing sample was made of memory CD4+ T cells sorted from blood. The sample's subset: CD45RA-negative fraction. The CDR3 protein is CASSFPGFSGANVLTF. The CDR3 DNA follows: TGTGCCAGCAGCTTCCCAGGGTTCTCTGGGGCCAACGTCCTGACTTTC.